This TCR beta chain originates from a study of tumor-infiltrating lymphocytes in primary liver carcinoma. On the study more broadly: The patients had histopathologically diagnosed primary liver carcinoma, and their disease was treated by surgical resection. The study reported T1-T3 N0M0 tumors spanning 4.2 to 10 cm.

Using a constant-region primer together with ProtoScript II reverse transcriptase, TCR beta cDNA was made from approximately 0.55 ug of total RNA. Employing slightly modified ARM-PCR, three nested multiplex PCR rounds were run, and these gave rise to the TCR beta libraries. The opening two PCR rounds, ten to eleven cycles each, paired TRBV1-TRBV30 forward primers with a C-beta reverse primer. TCRdb re-called the multiplex PCR reads through MiXCR, storing one row per CDR3 protein. Here the sample spans 310,000 or so distinct CDR3 sequences, 45% to 70% being singletons. The CDR3 consists of 19 residues. CDR1 and CDR2 (germline): LGHNA, YSLEER. Trimming took 0 bases from V and 0 from J; bases not matched to a gene: 8. This clonotype was counted many times. Germline DNA was also extracted, with blood RNA taken from unsorted whole blood.

The sequence came from a woman younger than 45 with primary liver carcinoma and hepatitis B virus infection. Sequenced input: peripheral blood. The rearrangement uses TRBV4-3 and TRBJ2-6; 7 positions match TRBD1. This CDR3 is CASSQDHGTVYSGANVLTF. The CDR3 coding sequence is TGCGCCAGCAGCCAAGATCACGGGACAGTCTACTCTGGGGCCAACGTCCTGACTTTC.